Shown below are 5 T cell receptor beta chains from a single sample sequenced in a study of graft-versus-host responses after intestinal transplantation. Generated by immunoSEQ multiplex PCR, the TCRdb table keeps only in-frame clones and is missing some. The table includes approximately 20,000 clones, approximately 92% detected once. The sample in question was PBMCs, obtained roughly 260 days after intestinal transplant. These receptors were obtained from a human patient who received an intestinal transplant, so some T cells may come from the graft donor.

The gene calls are TRBV6-1 and TRBJ2-3, with D perhaps TRBD2 (5 bases). The length of the CDR3 is 17 residues. Germline V lookup: CDR1 MNHNS, CDR2 SASEGT. Trimming cost V 4 bases and J 0 bases, with 17 bases left between them. The CDR3 spells CASSVSIAPASTDTQYF. The CDR3 nucleotides are TGTGCCAGCAGTGTTTCGATAGCGCCTGCTAGCACAGATACGCAGTATTTT.

The gene calls are TRBV4-1 and TRBJ2-5, with a weak D call TRBD2 (7 bases). The J call is uncertain, as TRBJ2-7 better fits the DNA end. The CDR3 has 15 amino acids. Germline CDR1 reads MGHRA; CDR2 reads YSYEKL. CDR3 protein: CASSQGAGASYEQYF. DNA of the CDR3: TGCGCCAGCAGCCAAGGGGCGGGGGCTTCCTACGAGCAGTACTTC.

The J gene is TRBJ2-3, the V gene TRBV7-2; maybe TRBD2 (6 bases). CDR3 length equals 15 residues. Trimming pared 3 bases from V and 2 bases from J, leaving 12 bases between. The V gene's germline CDR1 is SGHTA and CDR2 FQGNSA. The CDR3 sequence: CASSFFGRPTDTQYF. The CDR3 DNA sequence: TGTGCCAGCAGCTTTTTTGGGAGGCCCACAGATACGCAGTATTTT.

The chain couples TRBV4-2 to TRBJ2-4; 10 positions match TRBD1. Unmatched junction bases numbered 9, after V lost 3 bases and J lost 7 bases. CDR3 length: 16 residues. Germline V gene lookup returns CDR1 LGHNA and CDR2 YNFKEQ. The CDR3 DNA follows: TGTGCCAGCAGCCAGGATCCCGGGACAGGGGTGAACATTCAGTACTTC. Encoded protein: CASSQDPGTGVNIQYF.

V gene TRBV27 combines with J gene TRBJ2-1; 7 nucleotides line up with TRBD1. The CDR3 is 13 residues long. Germline CDR1 and CDR2: MNHEY and SMNVEV (reference sequence). The V segment lost 5 bases and the J segment 7 bases; nucleotides outside the gene matches: 5. The CDR3 loop is CASSVQGWNEQFF. The CDR3 DNA reads as TGTGCCAGCAGTGTACAGGGGTGGAATGAGCAGTTCTTC.